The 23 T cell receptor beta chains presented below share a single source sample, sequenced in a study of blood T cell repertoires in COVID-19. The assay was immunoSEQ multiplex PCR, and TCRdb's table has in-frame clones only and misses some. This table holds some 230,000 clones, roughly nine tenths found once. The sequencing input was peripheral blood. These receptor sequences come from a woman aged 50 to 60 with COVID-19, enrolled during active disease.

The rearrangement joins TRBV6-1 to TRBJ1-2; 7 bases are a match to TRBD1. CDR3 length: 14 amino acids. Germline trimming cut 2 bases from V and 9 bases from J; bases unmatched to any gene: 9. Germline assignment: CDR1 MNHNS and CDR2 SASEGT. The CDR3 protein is CASSENNRGGSYTF. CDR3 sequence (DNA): TGTGCCAGCAGTGAAAATAACAGGGGTGGGAGCTACACCTTC.

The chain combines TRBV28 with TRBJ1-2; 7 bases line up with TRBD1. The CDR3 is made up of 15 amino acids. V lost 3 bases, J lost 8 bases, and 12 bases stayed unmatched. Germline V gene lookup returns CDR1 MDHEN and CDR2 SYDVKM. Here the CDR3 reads CASSLSETGPGGYTF. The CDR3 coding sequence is TGTGCCAGCAGTTTGTCGGAGACAGGGCCAGGCGGCTACACCTTC.

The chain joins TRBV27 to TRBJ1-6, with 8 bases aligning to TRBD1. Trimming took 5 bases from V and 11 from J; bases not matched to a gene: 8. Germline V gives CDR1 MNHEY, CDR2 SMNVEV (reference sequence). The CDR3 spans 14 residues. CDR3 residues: CASSLVRGLAPLHF. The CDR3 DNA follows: TGTGCCAGCAGTCTCGTCAGGGGGCTGGCACCCCTCCACTTT.

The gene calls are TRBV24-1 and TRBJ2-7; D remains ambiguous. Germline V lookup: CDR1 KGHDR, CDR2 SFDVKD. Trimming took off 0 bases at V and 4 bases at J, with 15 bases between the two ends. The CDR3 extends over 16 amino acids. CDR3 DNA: TGTGCCACCAGTGATTTGCACCCGCCTAATTTTTACGAGCAGTACGTC. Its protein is CATSDLHPPNFYEQYV.

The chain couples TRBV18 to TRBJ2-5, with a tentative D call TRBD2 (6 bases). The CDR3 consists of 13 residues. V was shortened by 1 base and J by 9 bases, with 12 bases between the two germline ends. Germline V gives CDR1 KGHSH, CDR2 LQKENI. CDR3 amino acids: CASSPLREASQYF. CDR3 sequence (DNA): TGTGCCAGCTCACCACTGAGGGAGGCCTCCCAGTACTTC. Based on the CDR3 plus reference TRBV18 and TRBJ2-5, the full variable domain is NAGVMQNPRHLVRRRGQEARLRCSPMKGHSHVYWYRQLPEEGLKFMVYLQKENIIDESGMPKERFSAEFPKEGPSILRIQQVVRGDSAAYFCASSPLREASQYFGPGTRLLVL.

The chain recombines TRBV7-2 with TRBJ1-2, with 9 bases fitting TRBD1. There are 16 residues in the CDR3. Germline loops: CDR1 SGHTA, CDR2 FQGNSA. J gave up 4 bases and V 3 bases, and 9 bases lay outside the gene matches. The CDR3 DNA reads TGTGCCAGCAGCTTTCTACAGGGGGCGAATATCTATGGCTACACCTTC. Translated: CASSFLQGANIYGYTF.

Here the CDR3 reads CASSPGPGLAGGHNEQFF. Written as DNA, the CDR3 is TGTGCCAGCAGCCCCGGACCCGGACTAGCGGGGGGTCACAATGAGCAGTTCTTC. This chain connects TRBV5-4 to TRBJ2-1, with 14 bases that match TRBD2. The germline V gene encodes CDR1 SGHNT and CDR2 YYREEE (reference sequence). V lost 4 bases, J lost 5 bases, and 11 bases stayed unmatched. The CDR3 contains 18 residues.

CDR3 region: CASSPGVSYEQYV. CDR3 nucleotides: TGTGCCAGCTCGCCCGGGGTCTCCTACGAGCAGTACGTC. The V call is TRBV5-5, the J call TRBJ2-7; weak D call: TRBD2 (5 bases). The germline gives CDR1 SGHKS, CDR2 YYEKEE (reference sequence). The length of the CDR3 is 13 residues. Trimming took off 7 bases at V and 0 bases at J, with 11 bases between the two ends.

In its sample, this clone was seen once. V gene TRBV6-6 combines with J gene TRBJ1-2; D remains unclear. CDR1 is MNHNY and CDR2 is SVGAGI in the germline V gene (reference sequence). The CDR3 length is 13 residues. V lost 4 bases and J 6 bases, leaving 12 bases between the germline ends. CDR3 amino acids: CASSLPRRNGYTF. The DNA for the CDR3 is TGTGCCAGCAGTTTACCGCGCAGGAATGGCTACACCTTC.

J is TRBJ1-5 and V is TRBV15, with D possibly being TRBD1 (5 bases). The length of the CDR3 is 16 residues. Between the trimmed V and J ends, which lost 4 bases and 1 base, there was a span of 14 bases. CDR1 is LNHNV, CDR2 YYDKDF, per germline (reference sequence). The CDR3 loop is CATSIQAGGSNQPQHF. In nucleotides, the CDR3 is TGTGCCACCAGCATACAGGCGGGAGGAAGCAATCAGCCCCAGCATTTT.

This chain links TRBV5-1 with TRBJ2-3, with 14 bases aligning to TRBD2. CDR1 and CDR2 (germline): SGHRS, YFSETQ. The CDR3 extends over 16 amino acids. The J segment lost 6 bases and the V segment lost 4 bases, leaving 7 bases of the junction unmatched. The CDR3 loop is CASSPRLAGGRDTQYF. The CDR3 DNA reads TGCGCCAGCAGCCCTCGACTAGCGGGGGGGCGGGATACGCAGTATTTT. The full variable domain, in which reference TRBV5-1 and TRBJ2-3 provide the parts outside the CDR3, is KAGVTQTPRYLIKTRGQQVTLSCSPISGHRSVSWYQQTPGQGLQFLFEYFSETQRNKGNFPGRFSGRQFSNSRSEMNVSTLELGDSALYLCASSPRLAGGRDTQYFGPGTRLTVL.

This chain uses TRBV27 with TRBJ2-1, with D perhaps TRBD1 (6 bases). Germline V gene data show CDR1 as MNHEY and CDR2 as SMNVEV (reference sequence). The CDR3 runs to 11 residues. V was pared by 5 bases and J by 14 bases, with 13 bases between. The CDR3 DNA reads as TGTGCCAGCAGTACTCCGGGACATGAGTTCTTC. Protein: CASSTPGHEFF.

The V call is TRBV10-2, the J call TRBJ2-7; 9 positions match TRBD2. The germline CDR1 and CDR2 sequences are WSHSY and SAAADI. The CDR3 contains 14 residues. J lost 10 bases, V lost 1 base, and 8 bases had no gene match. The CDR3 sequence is CASSELLGREGQYV. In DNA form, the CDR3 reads TGCGCCAGCAGTGAGTTGCTCGGGCGGGAGGGCCAGTACGTC.

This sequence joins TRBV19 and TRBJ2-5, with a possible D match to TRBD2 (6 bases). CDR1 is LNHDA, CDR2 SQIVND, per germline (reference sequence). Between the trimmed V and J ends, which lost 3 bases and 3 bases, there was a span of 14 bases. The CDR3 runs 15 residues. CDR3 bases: TGTGCCAGTAGTATGTTGGGGGGAAAAGAAGAGACCCAGTACTTC. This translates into CASSMLGGKEETQYF.

The CDR3 sequence: CASSQGMAGNTIYF. CDR3 sequence (DNA): TGTGCCAGTAGCCAGGGTATGGCGGGAAACACCATATATTTT. The V and J genes are TRBV19 and TRBJ1-3; D might be TRBD1 (5 bases). The CDR3 extends over 14 amino acids. Germline V gene lookup returns CDR1 LNHDA and CDR2 SQIVND (reference sequence). V was shortened by 6 bases and J by 4 bases, with 13 bases between the two germline ends.

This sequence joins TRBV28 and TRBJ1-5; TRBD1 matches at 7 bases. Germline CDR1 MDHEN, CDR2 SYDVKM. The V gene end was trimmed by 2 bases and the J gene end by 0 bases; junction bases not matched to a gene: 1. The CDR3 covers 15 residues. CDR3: CASSLGTVSNQPQHF. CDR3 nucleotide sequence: TGTGCCAGCAGTTTAGGGACAGTTAGCAATCAGCCCCAGCATTTT.

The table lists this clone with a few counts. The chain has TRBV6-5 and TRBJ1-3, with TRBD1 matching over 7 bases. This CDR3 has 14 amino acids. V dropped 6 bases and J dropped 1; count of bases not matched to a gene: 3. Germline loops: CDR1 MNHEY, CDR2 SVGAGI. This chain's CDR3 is CASRDRASGNTIYF. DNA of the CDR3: TGTGCCAGCAGAGACAGGGCGTCTGGAAACACCATATATTTT.

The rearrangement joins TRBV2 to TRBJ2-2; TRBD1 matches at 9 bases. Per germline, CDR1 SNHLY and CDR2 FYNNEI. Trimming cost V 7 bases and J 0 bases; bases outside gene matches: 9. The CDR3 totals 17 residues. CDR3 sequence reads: CASKRTGDTANTGELFF. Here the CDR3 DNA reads TGTGCCAGCAAGCGGACAGGGGACACCGCGAACACCGGGGAGCTGTTTTTT.

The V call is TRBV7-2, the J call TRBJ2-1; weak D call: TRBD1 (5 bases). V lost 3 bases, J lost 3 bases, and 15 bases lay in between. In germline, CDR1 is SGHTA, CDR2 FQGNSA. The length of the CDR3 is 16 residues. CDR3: CASSFVPDSRYNEQFF. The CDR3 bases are TGTGCCAGCAGCTTCGTCCCCGACAGCCGCTACAATGAGCAGTTCTTC.

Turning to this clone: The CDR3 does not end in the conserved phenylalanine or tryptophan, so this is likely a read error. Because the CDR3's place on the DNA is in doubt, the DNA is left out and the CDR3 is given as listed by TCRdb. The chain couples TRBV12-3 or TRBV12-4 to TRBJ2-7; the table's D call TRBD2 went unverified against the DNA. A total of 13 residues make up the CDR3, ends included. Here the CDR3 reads CASSFGAARLVYL.

The CDR3 DNA reads as TGTGCCAGCAGCTCGCTTGTAGCGGGGGGGCCGGCAGATACGCAGTATTTT. It translates to CASSSLVAGGPADTQYF. The V gene is TRBV5-6, the J gene TRBJ2-3, with 11 bases matching TRBD2. CDR1 and CDR2 from the germline V gene are SGHDT and YYEEEE. V lost 3 bases to trimming and J lost 4 bases; unmatched junction nucleotides: 10. The CDR3 runs 17 residues.

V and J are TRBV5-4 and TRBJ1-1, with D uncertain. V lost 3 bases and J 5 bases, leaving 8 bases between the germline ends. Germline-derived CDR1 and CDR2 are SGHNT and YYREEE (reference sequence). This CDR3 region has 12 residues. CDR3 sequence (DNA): TGTGCCAGCAGCTCGGCGGGGACTGAAGCTTTCTTT. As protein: CASSSAGTEAFF.

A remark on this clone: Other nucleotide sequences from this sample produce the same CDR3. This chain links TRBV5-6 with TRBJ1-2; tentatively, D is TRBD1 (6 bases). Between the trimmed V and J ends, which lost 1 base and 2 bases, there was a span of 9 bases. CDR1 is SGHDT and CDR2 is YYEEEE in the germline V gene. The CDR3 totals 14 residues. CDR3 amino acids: CASSLPQGNYGYTF. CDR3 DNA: TGTGCCAGCAGCTTGCCGCAGGGGAACTATGGCTACACCTTC.